The source of this TCR beta chain is a study of CD8+ T cells in alopecia areata listed by TCRdb under 2018. Regarding the study in general: The study used high-throughput TCRbeta sequencing to examine T cell clonal expansion in alopecia areata, in both the C3H/HeJ mouse model and human patients. Scalp clonality was compared among normal scalp (n=4), patchy alopecia areata scalp (n=8), and alopecia totalis/universalis scalp (n=8). The RNA source kit depended on sample type: the PAXgene miRNA kit for fixed scalp, the miRNeasy kit for PBMCs, and the RNeasy kit for mouse skin. Human TCRbeta sequencing covered scalp tissue and sorted CD4+ and CD8+ peripheral blood T cells from patchy and totalis/universalis alopecia areata patients and healthy controls. TCRbeta CDR3 regions were amplified by immunoSEQ multiplex PCR using 35 Vbeta forward and 13 Jbeta reverse primers.

Peripheral blood and lesional scalp punch biopsies were obtained from patients with alopecia areata. PBMCs were separated by density centrifugation and stained for CD3, CD4 and CD8, after which CD4+ and CD8+ T cells were sorted on a FACSAria. The untreated alopecia areata patients were recruited through a multicenter biomarker study. Blood CD8+ T cells from a handful of biomarker-study patients were further sorted into NKG2D-low and NKG2D-high fractions. Trimming takes 6 bases off V and 4 bases off J; junction bases not matched to a gene: 8. The CDR1 and CDR2 encoded by the germline V gene (reference sequence) are SEHNR and FQNEAQ. The CDR3 starts with the cysteine, ends with the phenylalanine, and has 16 residues. The kept DNA is CDR3 alone, 48 bases in frame from the first base. Library preparation was by the immunoSEQ multiplex PCR assay. RNA was extracted from all samples and reverse transcribed into cDNA as template for TCR sequencing. SuperScript III was used to make first-strand cDNA, primed with a 2:1 mix of oligo-dT and random hexamers. A synthetic immune receptor repertoire was used to measure amplification bias, and any remaining bias was corrected computationally. The paper's data handling went like this. Raw reads were preprocessed to remove errors, and CDR3 was defined according to IMGT conventions as the region from the conserved cysteine to phenylalanine. To get clonality, Shannon entropy was normalized by log2 of the number of productive unique TCRs and the result was subtracted from 1. Whether scalp clones were CD4 or CD8 was inferred by matching scalp TCRbeta sequences against CD4 and CD8 repertoires sorted from blood. The source is immuneACCESS, and TCRdb retained only in-frame sequences with V and J called. Part of the clones is not carried over; for the studies checked, unresolved V genes explain less than half of this, and the remainder is unexplained. The V and J calls and the clone size are those of that table, but D and trimming were determined from the DNA. This sample gives 65,000 to 95,000 clones in total; roughly half of them show up just once. Clones ranked in the top ten supply around 5% of the sample.

To note about this clone: What this receptor recognizes is not known. Base qualities are missing; no much larger clone stands one base away.

Study-wide findings and limitations: Compared with normal scalp, lesional scalp, particularly in alopecia totalis/universalis, had higher clonality and more expanded CD8+ clones, which suggests antigenic drive. Scalp TCR repertoire analysis is complicated because resident alphabeta T cells in normal human skin are also sequenced, whereas mouse skin is dominated by gammadelta T cells. Compared with mice, TCR sequences shared between patients were less clear, possibly partly because of HLA diversity across the patient population.

The chain is encoded by TRBV7-9 joined to TRBJ2-1; a stretch of 11 junction bases matches TRBD2. The sequence came from a human donor with alopecia areata. Sequenced sample: NKG2D-high CD8+ T cells sorted from blood. The cell subset or site label of this sample denotes: sorted CD8+ NKG2D-high blood T cells. Here is the DNA: TGTGCCAGCAGACCAAGACTAGCGGGGCATTACAATGAGCAGTTCTTC. Translated, it gives CASRPRLAGHYNEQFF.